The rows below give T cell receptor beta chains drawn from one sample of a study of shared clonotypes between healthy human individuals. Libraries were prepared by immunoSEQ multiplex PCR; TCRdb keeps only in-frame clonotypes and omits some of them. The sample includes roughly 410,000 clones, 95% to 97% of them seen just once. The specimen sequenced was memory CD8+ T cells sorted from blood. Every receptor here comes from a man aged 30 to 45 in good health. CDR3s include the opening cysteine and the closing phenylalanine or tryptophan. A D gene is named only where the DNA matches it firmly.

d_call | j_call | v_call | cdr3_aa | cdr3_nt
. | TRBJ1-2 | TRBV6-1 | CASWPALGLHGYTF | TGTGCCAGTTGGCCCGCGCTTGGGCTCCATGGCTACACCTTC
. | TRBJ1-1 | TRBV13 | CASSSGNTEAFF | TGTGCCAGCAGCTCAGGGAACACTGAAGCTTTCTTT
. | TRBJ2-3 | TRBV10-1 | CASSESVEIRGPNTQYF | TGCGCCAGCAGTGAGAGTGTGGAGATTCGAGGTCCGAATACGCAGTATTTT
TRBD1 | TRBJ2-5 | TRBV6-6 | CASLKDRAQETQYF | TGTGCCAGCCTCAAGGACAGGGCCCAAGAGACCCAGTACTTC
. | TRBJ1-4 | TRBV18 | CASSPLTSSTNEKLFF | TGTGCCAGCTCACCACTTACCTCCTCAACTAATGAAAAACTGTTTTTT
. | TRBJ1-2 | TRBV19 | CASSMGGYGYTF | TGTGCCAGTAGTATGGGAGGCTATGGCTACACCTTC
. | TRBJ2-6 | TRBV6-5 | CASLSGANVLTF | TGTGCCAGCCTGTCTGGGGCCAACGTCCTGACTTTC
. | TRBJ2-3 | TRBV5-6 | CASSTTYTQYF | TGTGCCAGCAGCACCACATATACGCAGTATTTT
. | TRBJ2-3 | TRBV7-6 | CASSLDSTGPSTDTQYF | TGTGCCAGCAGCTTAGATTCCACGGGACCGAGCACAGATACGCAGTATTTT
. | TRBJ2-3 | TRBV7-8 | CASSLAIGTDTQYF | TGTGCCAGCAGCTTAGCTATTGGCACAGATACGCAGTATTTT
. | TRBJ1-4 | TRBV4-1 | CASSRATNEKLFF | TGCGCCAGCAGCAGGGCAACTAATGAAAAACTGTTTTTT
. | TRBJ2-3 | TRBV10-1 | CASSEQGGGTDTQYF | TGCGCCAGCAGTGAACAGGGAGGGGGCACAGATACGCAGTATTTT
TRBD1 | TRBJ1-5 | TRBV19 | CASSIQGAPGKQPQHF | TGTGCCAGTAGTATACAGGGGGCGCCCGGGAAACAGCCCCAGCATTTT
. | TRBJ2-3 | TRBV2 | CASEAGTTSTDTQYF | TGTGCCAGCGAGGCAGGGACCACTAGCACAGATACGCAGTATTTT